The present T cell receptor (beta chain) was sequenced within a study of tumour-infiltrating T cells in Burkitt lymphoma. Looking at the study overall: This cohort included all epidemiological subtypes of Burkitt lymphoma. Productive clonality predicted overall and progression-free survival.

Of note for this clone: Its antigen is not identified.

Broader study findings: Several public clonotypes were shared across many Burkitt lymphoma patients.

Profiled with immunoSEQ multiplex PCR; TCRdb holds only in-frame clones, not every one. The sample lists around 3,300 clones, roughly 14% occurring once. Trimming removed 7 bases at V and 4 bases at J, with 13 bases between. Germline values: CDR1 LNHDA, CDR2 SQIVND (reference sequence). The CDR3 runs 13 residues. The receptor was derived from a human donor with Burkitt lymphoma. The chain recombines TRBV19 with TRBJ1-1, with a weak D call TRBD1 (5 bases). Sequencing was performed on tumor tissue. CDR3 DNA: TGTGCCAGTATATGGACCGGGGCCACTGAAGCTTTCTTT. Translation: CASIWTGATEAFF. The complete variable domain, with remaining parts taken from reference TRBV19 and TRBJ1-1, reads DGGITQSPKYLFRKEGQNVTLSCEQNLNHDAMYWYRQDPGQGLRLIYYSQIVNDFQKGDIAEGYSVSREKKESFPLTVTSAQKNPTAFYLCASIWTGATEAFFGQGTRLTVV.